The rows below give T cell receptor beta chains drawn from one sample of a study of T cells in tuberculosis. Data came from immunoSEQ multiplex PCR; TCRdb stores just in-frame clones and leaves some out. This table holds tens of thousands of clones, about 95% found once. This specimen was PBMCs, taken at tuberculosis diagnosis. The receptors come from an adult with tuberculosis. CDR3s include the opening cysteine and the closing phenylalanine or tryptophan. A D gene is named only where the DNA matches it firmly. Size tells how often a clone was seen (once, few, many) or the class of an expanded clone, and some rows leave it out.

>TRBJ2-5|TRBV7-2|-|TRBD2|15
TGTGCCAGCAGCCGGCTAGCGGTTCACCAAGAGACCCAGTACTTC
CASSRLAVHQETQYF
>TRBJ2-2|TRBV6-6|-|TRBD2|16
TGTGCCAGCAGTGGACCTAGCGGAGCGAACACCGGGGAGCTGTTTTTT
CASSGPSGANTGELFF
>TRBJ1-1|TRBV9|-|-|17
TGTGCCAGCAGCGTAGGTTTCTTTGCAGGGGTGAACACTGAAGCTTTCTTT
CASSVGFFAGVNTEAFF
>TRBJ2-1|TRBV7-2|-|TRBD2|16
TGTGCCAGCAGCACGACTAGCGGGAGGGCCCTCAACGAGCAGTTCTTC
CASSTTSGRALNEQFF
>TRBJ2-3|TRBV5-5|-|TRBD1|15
TGTGCCAGCAGCTCTGGACAGGGGGCCACAGATACGCAGTATTTT
CASSSGQGATDTQYF
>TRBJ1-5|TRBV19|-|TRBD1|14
TGTGCCAGTAGTCCGGGACAGGGCTTCCAGCCCCAGCATTTT
CASSPGQGFQPQHF
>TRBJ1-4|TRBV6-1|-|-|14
TGTGCCAGCACCCACGAGGTCTCCAATGAAAAACTGTTTTTT
CASTHEVSNEKLFF
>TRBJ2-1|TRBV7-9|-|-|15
TGTGCCAGCAGCCAGTCTGAAGTATCCTACAATGAGCAGTTCTTC
CASSQSEVSYNEQFF
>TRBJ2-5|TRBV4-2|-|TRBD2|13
TGTGCCAGCAGCCAAGACGGGGGGGAGACCCAGTACTTC
CASSQDGGETQYF
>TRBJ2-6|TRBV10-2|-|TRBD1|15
TGCGCCAGCAGTCCGGACAGGACTGGGGCCAACGTCCTGACTTTC
CASSPDRTGANVLTF
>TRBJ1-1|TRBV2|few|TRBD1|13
TGTGCCAGCAGTGTCACAGGGGTCACTGAAGCTTTCTTT
CASSVTGVTEAFF
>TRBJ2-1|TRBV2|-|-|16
TGTGCCAGCAGTGGTGAACGGGAGGGGGCGGACAATGAGCAGTTCTTC
CASSGEREGADNEQFF
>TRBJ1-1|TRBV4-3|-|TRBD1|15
TGCGCCAGCAGCCAAGCCACAGGGGCGAGCACTGAAGCTTTCTTT
CASSQATGASTEAFF